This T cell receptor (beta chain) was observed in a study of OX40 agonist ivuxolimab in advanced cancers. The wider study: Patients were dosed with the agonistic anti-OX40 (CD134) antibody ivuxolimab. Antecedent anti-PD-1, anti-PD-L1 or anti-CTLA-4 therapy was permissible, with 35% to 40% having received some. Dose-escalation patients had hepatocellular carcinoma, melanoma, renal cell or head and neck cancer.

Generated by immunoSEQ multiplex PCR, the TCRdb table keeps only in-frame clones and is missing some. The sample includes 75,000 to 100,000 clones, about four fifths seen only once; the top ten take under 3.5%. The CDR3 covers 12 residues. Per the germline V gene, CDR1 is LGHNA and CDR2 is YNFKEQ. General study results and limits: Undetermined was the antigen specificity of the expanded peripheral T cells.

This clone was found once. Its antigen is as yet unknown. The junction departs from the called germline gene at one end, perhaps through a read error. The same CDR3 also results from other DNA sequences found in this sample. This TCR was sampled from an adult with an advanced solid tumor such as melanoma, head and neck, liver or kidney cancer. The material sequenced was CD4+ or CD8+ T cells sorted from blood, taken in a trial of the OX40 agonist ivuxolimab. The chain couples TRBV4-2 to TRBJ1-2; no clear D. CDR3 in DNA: TGTGCCAGTAGCCAGGAGGGTCTTGGCTACACCTTC. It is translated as CASSQEGLGYTF.